This T cell receptor beta chain was profiled in a study of identical twins (dated by TCRdb to 2016 to 2017). Study-wide context: The study deep-sequenced TCR alpha and beta repertoires from monozygotic twins, unrelated adults of various ages and cord blood to test whether fetal clonotypes persist. To rule out contamination, replicate twin experiments were performed at different times with different library preparation protocols.

From the germline V gene, CDR1 is SGHTA and CDR2 is FQGTGA. There are 12 amino acids in the CDR3, from cysteine to phenylalanine inclusive. Only the CDR3 region is kept as DNA, spanning 36 bases read in frame from base 1. V drops 5 bases and J drops 7 bases, leaving 11 bases in between. All donors were healthy Caucasians. Using Miltenyi CD45RO+ enrichment and human naive T-cell isolation kits, memory (CD45RO+) and naive T cells were isolated from PBMC. About this clonotype: Its recognized antigen is unknown. The record has no base qualities; no much larger clone is one base away.

What the work shows at the level of the full study, not this receptor alone: Recombination models systematically underestimated out-of-frame TCR alpha sharing in monozygotic twins but agreed with sharing between unrelated individuals. Abundant cord blood beta clonotypes had fewer insertions, young adult naive repertoires showed a similar but weaker trend, and memory repertoires showed no such trend. Out-of-frame TCR alpha sequences shared between twins showed an excess of low generation-probability sequences compared with coincidental sharing between unrelated individuals. Invariant T cells such as MAIT and iNKT could partly confound zero-insertion analyses, though diverse VJ usage argued against this for most clonotypes. Because the same donors could not be followed over many years, the conclusions relied on cross-sectional statistical analysis. The excess sharing between twins in beta out-of-frame sequences was weaker because fewer shared sequences reduced the signal-to-noise ratio.

The protocol used for the library was 5' RACE. Sequencer: Illumina HiSeq 2000. Template switching added a universal primer binding site, and the final cDNA carried a unique molecular identifier that allowed TCR cDNA molecules to be counted accurately. First-strand cDNA for TCR alpha and beta chains was synthesized from specific primers in the conserved constant-segment region. To control for contamination, each cDNA library was double barcoded with a SMART-Mk sample barcode plus Illumina barcodes. TruSeq adapter sequences and Illumina sample barcodes were added in two successive PCR steps. Sequencing of the TCR alpha and beta cDNA libraries was done on the Illumina HiSeq platform using custom primers. Turning to the authors' computational methods: Unique molecular identifiers were extracted from raw reads with MiGEC, and CDR3 positions were determined with MiXCR. For each individual, recombination models were inferred using an EM algorithm with the repgenHMM and IGoR tools. The tcR package in R was used for shared clonotype analysis, with sharing normalized by the product of cloneset sizes. Out-of-frame nonproductive sequences were analyzed to study raw recombination free of thymic and clonal selection effects. In TCRdb, the public reads were trimmed at Q25 with fastp and aligned with MiXCR, with productive beta chains retained. Duplicate CDR3 protein sequences are folded into a single record with the most common DNA and genes. TCRdb assigned the V and J calls; the authors' analysis was not used. This sample gives about 200,000 distinct CDR3 sequences in total; around 10% of them show up just once. About 5.5% of the sample rests with the top ten.

The TCR comes from a woman aged 18 to 35 in good health. Specimen: memory (CD45RO+) T cells sorted from blood. Read against the paper, the sample's cell subset or site label means: CD45RO+ enriched T cells. The chain employs TRBV7-3 and TRBJ1-1; a weak D assignment points to TRBD1 (6 bases agree). The CDR3 amino acid sequence is: CASSRLQGEAFF. The nucleotide sequence is TGTGCCAGCAGCCGCCTACAGGGTGAAGCTTTCTTT.